The 8 T cell receptor beta chains below come from one sample, sequenced in a study of T cells in Graves' hyperthyroidism and ophthalmopathy (dated by TCRdb to the late 2010s). Library generation was performed with multiplex PCR. The sequencing machine was an Illumina HiSeq 2000. The TCR beta CDR3 regions were amplified from the RNA transcripts. The first round of RT-PCR for the TCR CDR3 was performed with the HTBI primer set and the Qiagen OneStep RT-PCR kit. TCRdb reprocessing: public reads trimmed at Q25 with fastp, clones called with MiXCR, in-frame beta chains kept. Entries are consolidated by CDR3 protein sequence, retaining the most common genes and DNA. Across this sample there are some 270,000 distinct CDR3 sequences, with roughly 13% seen only once. The ten largest clonotypes hold approximately 7.8% of the sample. The sequencing sample was made of blood. The source is a woman aged 25 to 39 with Graves' hyperthyroidism that later progressed to Graves' ophthalmopathy.

This clonotype was recorded many times. This chain connects TRBV7-2 to TRBJ1-1, with TRBD1 as a possible D gene (6 bases). V was pared by 7 bases and J by 1 base, with 13 bases between. The CDR3 is made up of 14 amino acids. Germline lookup yields CDR1 SGHTA and CDR2 FQGNSA. CDR3 coding DNA: TGTGCCAGCACACTAAAGGGGGGGAACACTGAAGCTTTCTTT. It is translated as CASTLKGGNTEAFF. Looking up the rest from reference TRBV7-2 and TRBJ1-1 gives the full variable domain: GAGVSQSPSNKVTEKGKDVELRCDPISGHTALYWYRQSLGQGLEFLIYFQGNSAPDKSGLPSDRFSAERTGGSVSTLTIQRTQQEDSAVYLCASTLKGGNTEAFFGQGTRLTVV.

V gene TRBV18 combines with J gene TRBJ1-1; D not certain. Trimming cost V 0 bases and J 8 bases, with 16 bases left between them. The length of the CDR3 is 15 residues. In germline, CDR1 is KGHSH, CDR2 LQKENI. CDR3 protein: CASSPPSREENEAFF. The CDR3 DNA reads TGTGCCAGCTCACCACCGTCTAGGGAGGAGAACGAAGCTTTCTTT.

As concerns this clonotype: Since a much larger clone is just one base distant, this may be a read error. The V and J genes are TRBV11-2 and TRBJ2-3; D not certain. The CDR3 sequence is 17 residues long. Germline V gene data show CDR1 as SGHAT and CDR2 as FQNNGV. Trimming left V 5 bases short and J 5 bases short, with 23 bases between. The CDR3 loop reads CASSPSTPAIAQDTQYF. The CDR3 nucleotides read TGTGCCAGCAGCCCCTCTACCCCGGCAATAGCCCAAGATACGCAGTATTTT. The full variable domain, rest sourced from reference TRBV11-2 and TRBJ2-3, is EAGVAQSPRYKIIEKRQSVAFWCNPISGHATLYWYQQILGQGPKLLIQFQNNGVVDDSQLPKDRFSAERLKGVDSTLKIQPAKLEDSAVYLCASSPSTPAIAQDTQYFGPGTRLTVL.

The sample holds many counts of this clonotype. V is TRBV4-3 and J is TRBJ1-1; D is undetermined. Trimming took off 1 base at V and 1 base at J, with 7 bases between the two ends. Germline V gene lookup returns CDR1 LGHNA and CDR2 YSLEER. The CDR3 extends over 14 amino acids. The CDR3 region is CASSQGMENTEAFF. CDR3 coding DNA: TGCGCCAGCAGCCAAGGGATGGAGAACACTGAAGCTTTCTTT.

This clonotype was seen repeatedly, ten times or more. The V gene is TRBV7-8, the J gene TRBJ2-4; 10 nucleotides match TRBD1. Trimming removed 5 bases from V and 0 bases from J; junction bases left unmatched: 4. Germline V gives CDR1 SGHVS, CDR2 FQNEAQ. The CDR3 covers 16 residues. CDR3 region: CASSLTGGLAKNIQYF. In DNA, the CDR3 is TGTGCCAGCAGCCTGACAGGGGGCCTAGCCAAAAACATTCAGTACTTC.

This clonotype turned up a few times. V usage is TRBV19 and J usage is TRBJ1-5, with D uncertain. CDR3 length: 18 amino acids. The germline CDR1 and CDR2 sequences are LNHDA and SQIVND (reference sequence). Trimming stripped 0 bases from V and 1 base from J, with 16 bases between. CDR3: CASSIDLVDNPSNQPQHF. The CDR3 DNA sequence: TGTGCCAGTAGTATAGATCTGGTCGACAATCCCAGCAATCAGCCCCAGCATTTT.

This clonotype has a count of ten or more. The genes are TRBV2 and TRBJ2-2; the D gene is possibly TRBD2 (6 bases). The ends were cut back, 8 bases at V and 5 bases at J, with 18 bases in the middle. Germline CDR1 reads SNHLY; CDR2 reads FYNNEI. The CDR3 contains 15 residues. The CDR3 sequence is CASLRGPSATGELFF. The CDR3 DNA is TGTGCCAGCCTTAGGGGTCCTAGCGCGACCGGGGAGCTGTTTTTT.

This clonotype was observed many times. This chain joins TRBV28 and TRBJ2-1; D ambiguous. The CDR3 runs to 15 residues. Germline V CDR1 and CDR2: MDHEN, SYDVKM. V was clipped by 3 bases and J by 2 bases, with 11 bases between them. Written as DNA, the CDR3 is TGTGCCAGCAGTTTGGACCAACCACCCTACAATGAGCAGTTCTTC. It is translated as CASSLDQPPYNEQFF.